The T cell receptor (beta chain) described here comes from a study of control samples from healthy donors and cancer patients. TCRdb's table, derived via immunoSEQ multiplex PCR, lists solely in-frame clones and lacks some. The sample includes around 90,000 clones, approximately 89% of them seen just once. This CDR3 is 18 amino acids long. Germline V CDR1 and CDR2: MRHNA, SNTAGT. The J segment lost 4 bases and the V segment lost 4 bases, leaving 11 bases of the junction unmatched. The V gene is TRBV6-4, the J gene TRBJ2-7, with 15 bases lining up with TRBD2. Sequencing used blood. The receptor comes from a man aged 25-40 years in good health. CDR3 nucleotides: TGTGCCAGCAGTGCCCGGACTAGCGGGGGGGCTCAGGGATACGAGCAGTACGTC. Its protein product is CASSARTSGGAQGYEQYV.